This TCR beta chain was recovered during a study of OX40 agonist ivuxolimab in advanced cancers. Generated by immunoSEQ multiplex PCR, the TCRdb table keeps only in-frame clones and is missing some. The table has tens of thousands of clones, around 90% seen once. Individuals having autoimmune disease history or systemic immunosuppression were not enrolled. With baseline, cycle 4 day 1, and cycle 7 day 1 as timepoints, blood was sampled. V lost 2 bases and J 0 bases, leaving 1 base between the germline ends. Germline V gene lookup returns CDR1 MNHEY and CDR2 SVGAGI. CDR3 length equals 12 residues. This clone showed up just once.

This sequence joins TRBV6-5 and TRBJ1-1; D unresolved. The clonotype comes from an adult with an advanced solid tumor such as melanoma, head and neck, liver or kidney cancer. Sequences were derived from CD4+ or CD8+ T cells sorted from blood, sampled in a trial of the OX40 agonist ivuxolimab. This chain's CDR3 is CASSYMNTEAFF. CDR3 in DNA: TGTGCCAGCAGTTACATGAACACTGAAGCTTTCTTT.